The TCR beta chain described here comes from a study of memory CD4+ T cells and cytomegalovirus serostatus. Study-wide points: Of roughly 180 reported CMV TCRbeta sequences, 55 to 80 were found in memory CD4+ repertoires. Suggested: most of the CMV-linked TCR signature lies in CD4+ memory cells. CMV serostatus prediction reached median AUC roughly 0.95, or 0.91 with US-trained model.

Single viable CD3+CD4+CD8-CD45RO+ cells were sorted as the memory CD4+ T cells. Produced via immunoSEQ multiplex PCR; TCRdb's table is partial and in-frame only. The sample includes 64,000 or so clones, roughly three quarters of them seen just once. The V gene's germline CDR1 is SNHLY and CDR2 FYNNEI. CDR3 length: 14 amino acids. The V gene end was trimmed by 2 bases and the J gene end by 12 bases; junction bases not matched to a gene: 10. A word on this clone: The antigen remains undetermined.

This chain uses TRBV2 with TRBJ1-1; 9 bases fit TRBD1. The origin of this receptor is an adult in good health and CMV-seronegative. Sequenced: memory CD4+ T cells from blood. Here the CDR3 reads CASSENPDRGSSFF. In nucleotides, the CDR3 is TGTGCCAGCAGTGAAAATCCTGACAGGGGGTCGTCTTTCTTT. The whole variable domain, remainder taken from reference TRBV2 and TRBJ1-1, is EPEVTQTPSHQVTQMGQEVILRCVPISNHLYFYWYRQILGQKVEFLVSFYNNEISEKSEIFDDQFSVERPDGSNFTLKIRSTKLEDSAMYFCASSENPDRGSSFFGQGTRLTVV.